Detailed here is one TCR beta chain. What it recognizes is unknown. These data come from a study of T cells in lung cancer brain metastases. CDR3 length: 13 amino acids. Germline V lookup: CDR1 SEHNR, CDR2 FQNEAQ (reference sequence). V lost 4 bases to trimming and J lost 7 bases, with 13 bases between them. Broader study findings: Effects of preoperative corticosteroids on T cell infiltration in brain metastases could not be controlled.

Patients had either synchronous oligometastatic disease or delayed solitary brain metastasis recurrence. Repertoires were generated with immunoSEQ multiplex PCR, while TCRdb's copy carries only in-frame clones and drops some. Counted here are about 670 clones, 85% to 95% occurring once; the ten biggest clones make up around 7%. This clonotype originated in a man in his 60s with non-small cell lung cancer that had spread to the brain. The sequenced sample consisted of tumor tissue from a brain metastasis. The chain uses TRBV7-9 and TRBJ1-2; a possible D gene is TRBD1 (5 bases). CDR3 sequence: CASSSQQRGGYTF. CDR3 coding DNA: TGTGCCAGCAGCTCCCAACAGAGGGGTGGCTACACCTTC.